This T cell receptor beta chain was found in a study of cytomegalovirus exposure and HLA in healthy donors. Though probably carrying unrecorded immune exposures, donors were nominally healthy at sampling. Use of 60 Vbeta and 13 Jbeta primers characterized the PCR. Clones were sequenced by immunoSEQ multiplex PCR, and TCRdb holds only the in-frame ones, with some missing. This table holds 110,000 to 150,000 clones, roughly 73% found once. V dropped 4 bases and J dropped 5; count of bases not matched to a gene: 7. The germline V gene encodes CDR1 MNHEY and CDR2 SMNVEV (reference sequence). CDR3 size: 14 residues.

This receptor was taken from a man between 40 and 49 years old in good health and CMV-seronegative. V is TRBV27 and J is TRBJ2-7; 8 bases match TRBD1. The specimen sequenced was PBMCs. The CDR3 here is CASSSPDRVNEQYF. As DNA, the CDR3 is TGTGCCAGCAGTTCCCCGGACAGGGTTAACGAGCAGTACTTC.